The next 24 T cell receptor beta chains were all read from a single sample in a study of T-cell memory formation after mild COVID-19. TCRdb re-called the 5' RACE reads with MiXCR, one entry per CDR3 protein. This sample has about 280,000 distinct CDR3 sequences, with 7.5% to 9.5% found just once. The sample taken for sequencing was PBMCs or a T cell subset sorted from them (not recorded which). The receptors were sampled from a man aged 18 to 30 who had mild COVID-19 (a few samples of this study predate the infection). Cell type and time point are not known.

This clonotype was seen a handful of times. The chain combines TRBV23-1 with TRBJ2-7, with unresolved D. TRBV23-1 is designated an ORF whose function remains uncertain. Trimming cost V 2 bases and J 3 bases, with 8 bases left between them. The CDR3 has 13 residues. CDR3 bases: TGCGCCAGCAGTCAACAGACTGTCTACGAGCAGTACGTC. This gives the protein CASSQQTVYEQYV.

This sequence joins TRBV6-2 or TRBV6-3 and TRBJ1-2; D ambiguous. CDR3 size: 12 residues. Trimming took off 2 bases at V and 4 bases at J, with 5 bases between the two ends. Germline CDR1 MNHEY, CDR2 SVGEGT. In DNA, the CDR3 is TGTGCCAGCAGTTACCCGCTCTATGGCTACACCTTC. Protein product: CASSYPLYGYTF.

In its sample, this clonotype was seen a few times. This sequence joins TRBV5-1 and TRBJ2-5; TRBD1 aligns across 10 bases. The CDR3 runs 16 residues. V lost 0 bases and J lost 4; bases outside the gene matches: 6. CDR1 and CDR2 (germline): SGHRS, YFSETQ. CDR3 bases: TGCGCCAGCAGCTTGGGGACAGGGGGTCGGGGAGAGACCCAGTACTTC. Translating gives CASSLGTGGRGETQYF. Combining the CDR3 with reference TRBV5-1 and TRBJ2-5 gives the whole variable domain KAGVTQTPRYLIKTRGQQVTLSCSPISGHRSVSWYQQTPGQGLQFLFEYFSETQRNKGNFPGRFSGRQFSNSRSEMNVSTLELGDSALYLCASSLGTGGRGETQYFGPGTRLLVL.

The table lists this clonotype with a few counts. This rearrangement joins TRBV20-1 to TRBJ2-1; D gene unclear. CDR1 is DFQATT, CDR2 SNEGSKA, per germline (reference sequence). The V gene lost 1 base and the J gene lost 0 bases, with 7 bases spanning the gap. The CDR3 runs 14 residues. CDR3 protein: CSARVDSSYNEQFF. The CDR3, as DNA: TGCAGTGCTAGAGTAGATAGCTCCTACAATGAGCAGTTCTTC.

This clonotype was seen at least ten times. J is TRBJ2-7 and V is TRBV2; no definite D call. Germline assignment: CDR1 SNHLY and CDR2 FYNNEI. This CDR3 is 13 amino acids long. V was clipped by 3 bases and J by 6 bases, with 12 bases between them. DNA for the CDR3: TGTGCCAGCAGTGATCGACTCCCCCCCGAGCAGTACTTC. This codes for CASSDRLPPEQYF.

The CDR3 nucleotides read TGTGCCAGCGCCACCGGGACAGGGACCTACGAGCAGTACTTC. This gives the protein CASATGTGTYEQYF. The chain carries TRBV27 and TRBJ2-7, with 9 bases that match TRBD1. The junction had 7 bases not matched to a gene; V was cut back by 8 bases and J by 2 bases. Germline CDR1 reads MNHEY; CDR2 reads SMNVEV (reference sequence). The CDR3 has 14 residues.

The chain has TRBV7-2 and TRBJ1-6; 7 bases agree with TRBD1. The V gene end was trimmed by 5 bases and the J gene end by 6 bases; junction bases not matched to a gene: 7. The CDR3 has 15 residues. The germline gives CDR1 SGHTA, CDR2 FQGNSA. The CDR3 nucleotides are TGTGCCAGCAGCGAGTCGGGACAGTTTAATTCACCCCTCCACTTT. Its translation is CASSESGQFNSPLHF.

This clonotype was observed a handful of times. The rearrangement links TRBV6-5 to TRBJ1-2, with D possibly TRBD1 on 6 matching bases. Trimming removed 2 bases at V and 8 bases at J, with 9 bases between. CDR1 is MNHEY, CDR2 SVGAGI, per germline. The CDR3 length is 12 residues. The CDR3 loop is CASSYAGVGYTF. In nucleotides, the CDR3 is TGTGCCAGCAGTTACGCAGGGGTCGGCTACACCTTC.

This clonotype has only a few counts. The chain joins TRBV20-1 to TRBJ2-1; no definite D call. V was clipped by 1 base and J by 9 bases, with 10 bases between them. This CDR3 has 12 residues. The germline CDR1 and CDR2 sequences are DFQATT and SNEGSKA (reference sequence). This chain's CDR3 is CSARGPAGEQFF. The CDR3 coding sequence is TGCAGTGCTAGAGGGCCCGCTGGTGAGCAGTTCTTC.

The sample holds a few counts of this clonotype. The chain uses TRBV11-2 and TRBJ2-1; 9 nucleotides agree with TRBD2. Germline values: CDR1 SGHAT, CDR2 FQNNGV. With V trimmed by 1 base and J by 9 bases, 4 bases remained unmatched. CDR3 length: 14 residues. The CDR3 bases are TGTGCCAGCAGCTTAGGTCCTAGCGGGGTTGAGCAGTTCTTC. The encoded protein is CASSLGPSGVEQFF. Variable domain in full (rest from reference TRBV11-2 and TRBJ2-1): EAGVAQSPRYKIIEKRQSVAFWCNPISGHATLYWYQQILGQGPKLLIQFQNNGVVDDSQLPKDRFSAERLKGVDSTLKIQPAKLEDSAVYLCASSLGPSGVEQFFGPGTRLTVL.

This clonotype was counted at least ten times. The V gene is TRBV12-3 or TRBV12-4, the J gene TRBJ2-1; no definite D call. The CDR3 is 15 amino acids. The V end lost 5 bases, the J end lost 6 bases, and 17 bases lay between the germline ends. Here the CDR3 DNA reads TGTGCCAGCAGTGCTGGACGGAGTAGGATCAATGAGCAGTTCTTC. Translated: CASSAGRSRINEQFF.

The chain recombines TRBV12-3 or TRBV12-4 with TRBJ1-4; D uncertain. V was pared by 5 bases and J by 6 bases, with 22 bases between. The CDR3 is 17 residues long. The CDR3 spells CASSPTPGWGVDEKLFF. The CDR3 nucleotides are TGTGCCAGCAGTCCTACCCCGGGGTGGGGTGTGGATGAAAAACTGTTTTTT.

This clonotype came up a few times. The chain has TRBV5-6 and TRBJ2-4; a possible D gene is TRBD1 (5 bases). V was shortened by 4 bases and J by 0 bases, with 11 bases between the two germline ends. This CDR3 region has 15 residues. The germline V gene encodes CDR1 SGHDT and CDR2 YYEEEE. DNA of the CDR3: TGTGCCAGCAGCCGACAGAATATAGCCAAAAACATTCAGTACTTC. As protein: CASSRQNIAKNIQYF.

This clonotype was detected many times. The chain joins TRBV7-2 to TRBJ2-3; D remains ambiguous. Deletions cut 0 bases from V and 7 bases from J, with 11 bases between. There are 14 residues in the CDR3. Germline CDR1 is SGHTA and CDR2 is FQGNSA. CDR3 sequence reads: CASSLASGDNTQYF. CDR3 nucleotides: TGTGCCAGCAGCTTAGCAAGTGGGGATAATACGCAGTATTTT.

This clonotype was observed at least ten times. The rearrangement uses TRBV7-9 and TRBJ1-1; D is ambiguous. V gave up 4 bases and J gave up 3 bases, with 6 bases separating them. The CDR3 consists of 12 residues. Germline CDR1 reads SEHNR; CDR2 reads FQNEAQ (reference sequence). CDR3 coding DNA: TGTGCCAGCAGCTCGCTCCACACTGAAGCTTTCTTT. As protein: CASSSLHTEAFF.

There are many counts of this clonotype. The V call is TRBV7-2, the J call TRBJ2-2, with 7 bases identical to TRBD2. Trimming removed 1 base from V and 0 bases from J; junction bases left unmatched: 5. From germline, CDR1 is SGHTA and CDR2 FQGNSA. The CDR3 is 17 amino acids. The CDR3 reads CASSLEPAGANTGELFF. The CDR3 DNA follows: TGTGCCAGCAGCTTAGAACCGGCGGGAGCGAACACCGGGGAGCTGTTTTTT.

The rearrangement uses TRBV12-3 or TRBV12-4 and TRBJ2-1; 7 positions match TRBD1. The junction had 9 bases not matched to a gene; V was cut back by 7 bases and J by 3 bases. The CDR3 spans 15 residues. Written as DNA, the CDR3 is TGTGCCAGCAAACCGCGGACAGGAGGCTACAATGAGCAGTTCTTC. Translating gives CASKPRTGGYNEQFF.

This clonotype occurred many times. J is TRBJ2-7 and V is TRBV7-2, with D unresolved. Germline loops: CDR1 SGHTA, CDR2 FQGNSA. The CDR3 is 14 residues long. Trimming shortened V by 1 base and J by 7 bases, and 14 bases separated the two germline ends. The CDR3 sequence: CASSLGAGPWEQYV. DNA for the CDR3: TGTGCCAGCAGCTTAGGGGCAGGTCCTTGGGAGCAGTACGTC.

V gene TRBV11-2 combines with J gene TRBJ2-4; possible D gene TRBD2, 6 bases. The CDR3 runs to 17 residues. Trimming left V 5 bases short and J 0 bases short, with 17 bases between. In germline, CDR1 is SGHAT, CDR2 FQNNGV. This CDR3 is CASSPRGGDIAKNIQYF. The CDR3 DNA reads TGTGCCAGCAGCCCCCGAGGCGGGGATATAGCCAAAAACATTCAGTACTTC.

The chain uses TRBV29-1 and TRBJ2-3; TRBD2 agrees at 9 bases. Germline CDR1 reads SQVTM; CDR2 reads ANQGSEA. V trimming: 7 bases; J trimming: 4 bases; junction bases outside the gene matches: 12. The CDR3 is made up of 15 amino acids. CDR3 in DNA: TGCAGCGCCGGGGTCACTAGCGGGCGTCCAGATACGCAGTATTTT. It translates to CSAGVTSGRPDTQYF.

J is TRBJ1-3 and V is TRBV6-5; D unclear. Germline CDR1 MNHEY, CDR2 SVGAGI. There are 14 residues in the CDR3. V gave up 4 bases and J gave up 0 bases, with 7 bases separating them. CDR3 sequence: CASSLRASGNTIYF. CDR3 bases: TGTGCCAGCAGTTTGAGGGCCTCTGGAAACACCATATATTTT.

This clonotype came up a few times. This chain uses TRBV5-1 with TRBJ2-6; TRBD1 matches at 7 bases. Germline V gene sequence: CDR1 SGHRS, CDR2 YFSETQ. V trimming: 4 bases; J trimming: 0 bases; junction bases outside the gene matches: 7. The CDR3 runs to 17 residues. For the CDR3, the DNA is TGCGCCAGCAGCGGGACAGAGTTCCACTCTGGGGCCAACGTCCTGACTTTC. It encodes CASSGTEFHSGANVLTF.

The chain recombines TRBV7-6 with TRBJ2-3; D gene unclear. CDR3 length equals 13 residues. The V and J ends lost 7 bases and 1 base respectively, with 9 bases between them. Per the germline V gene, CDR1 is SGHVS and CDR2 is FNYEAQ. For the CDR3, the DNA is TGTGCCAGCACCGAAGTGGGCACAGATACGCAGTATTTT. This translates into CASTEVGTDTQYF.

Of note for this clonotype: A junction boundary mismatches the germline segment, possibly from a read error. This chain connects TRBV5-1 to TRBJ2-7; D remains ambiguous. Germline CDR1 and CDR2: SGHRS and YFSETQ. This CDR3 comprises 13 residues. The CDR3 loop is CASSLVLSHEQYF. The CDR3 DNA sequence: TGCGCCAGCAGCTTGGTGCTCTCCCACGAGCAGTACTTC.